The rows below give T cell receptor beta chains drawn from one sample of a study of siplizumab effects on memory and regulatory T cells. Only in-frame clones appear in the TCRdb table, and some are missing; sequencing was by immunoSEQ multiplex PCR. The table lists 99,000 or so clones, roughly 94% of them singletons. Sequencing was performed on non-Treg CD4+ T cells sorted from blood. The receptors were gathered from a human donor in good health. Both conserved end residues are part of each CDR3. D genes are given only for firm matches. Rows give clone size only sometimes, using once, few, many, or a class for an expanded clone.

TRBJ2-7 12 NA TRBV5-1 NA TGCGCCAGCAAGTCTGACTCCTACGAGCAGTACTTC CASKSDSYEQYF
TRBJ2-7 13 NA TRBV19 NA TGTGCCAGTAGTTTGGGGAACTCCTACGAGCAGTACTTC CASSLGNSYEQYF
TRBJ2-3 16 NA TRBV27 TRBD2 TGTGCCAGCGGTCGCCTAGCGGGAGGGGGGCGAGATACGCAGTATTTT CASGRLAGGGRDTQYF
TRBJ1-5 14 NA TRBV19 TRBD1 TGTGCCAGTAGAACAACCGGAACAGGGGGCCCCCAGCATTTT CASRTTGTGGPQHF
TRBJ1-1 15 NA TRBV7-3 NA TGTGCCAGCAGCTTAACACCAGGGCTGAACACTGAAGCTTTCTTT CASSLTPGLNTEAFF
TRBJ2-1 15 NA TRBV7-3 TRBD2 TGTGCCAGCAGCTTCCATGGCGGGAGAGATATTGAGCAGTTCTTC CASSFHGGRDIEQFF
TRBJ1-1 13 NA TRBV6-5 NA TGTGCCAGCAGTTATAGTTCAAACACTGAAGCTTTCTTT CASSYSSNTEAFF
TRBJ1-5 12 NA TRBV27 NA TGTGCCTCTTGGGCTCCAAATCAGCCCCAGCATTTT CASWAPNQPQHF
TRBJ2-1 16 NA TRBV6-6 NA TGTGCCAGCAGTTACTCGTCGGGGCAACGAGACAATGAGCAGTTCTTC CASSYSSGQRDNEQFF
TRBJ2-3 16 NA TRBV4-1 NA TGCGCCAGCAGGGACCCCGGGGGTCCAGACACAGATACGCAGTATTTT CASRDPGGPDTDTQYF
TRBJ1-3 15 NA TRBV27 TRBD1 TGTGCCAGCAGATCGACAGGGATGGGGGGAAACACCATATATTTT CASRSTGMGGNTIYF
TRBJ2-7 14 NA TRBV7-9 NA TGTGCCAGCAGCTTGGGAACGGCCCCCTACGAGCAGTACTTC CASSLGTAPYEQYF
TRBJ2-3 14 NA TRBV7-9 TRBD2 TGTGCCAGCAGTAAGGGCGGGAGTTCAGATACGCAGTATTTT CASSKGGSSDTQYF
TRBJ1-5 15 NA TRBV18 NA TGTGCCAGCTCACCAAAAACAGGATTCAATCAGCCCCAGCATTTT CASSPKTGFNQPQHF
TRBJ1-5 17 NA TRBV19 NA TGTGCCAGTAGTATATTCGAGGGCCGGCATGTCCCTCAGCCCCAGCATTTT CASSIFEGRHVPQPQHF
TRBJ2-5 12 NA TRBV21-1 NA TGTGCCAGCAGCAAGGCTGGAGAGACCCAGTACTTC CASSKAGETQYF
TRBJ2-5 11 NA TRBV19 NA TGTGCCAGTAGTGCCCGGGAGACCCAGTACTTC CASSARETQYF
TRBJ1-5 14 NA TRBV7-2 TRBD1 TGTGCCAGCAGCTTTGTACAGGGGCCTCAGCCCCAGCATTTT CASSFVQGPQPQHF
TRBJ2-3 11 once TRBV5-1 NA TGCGCCAGCAGCTTGGGTGATACGCAGTATTTT CASSLGDTQYF
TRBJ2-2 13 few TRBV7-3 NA TGTGCCAGCAGCCGACAGAACACCGGGGAGCTGTTTTTT CASSRQNTGELFF
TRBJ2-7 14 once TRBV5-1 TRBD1 TGCGCCAGCGGACTCCCGGGACAGATCTACGAGCAGTACTTC CASGLPGQIYEQYF
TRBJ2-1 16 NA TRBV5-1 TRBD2 TGCGCCAGCAGGCCGACTAGCGGGACCTCCTACAATGAGCAGTTCTTC CASRPTSGTSYNEQFF